The TCR beta chain under discussion was sequenced for a study of T cells in Graves' hyperthyroidism and ophthalmopathy. Study-wide findings and caveats: The model made its ophthalmopathy prediction, and onset followed a median around 6.5 months later.

This clonotype was counted a few times. Its antigen is not identified. The authors obtained PBMCs from about 9.5 ml of fresh peripheral blood. RNA transcripts provided the source from which TCR beta CDR3 regions were amplified. HTBI primers were used for first-round RT-PCR of the TCR CDR3. TCRdb itself ran the multiplex PCR reads through MiXCR, one entry per CDR3 protein. The data show hundreds of thousands of distinct CDR3 sequences, 13% to 15% seen once. The CDR3 runs 15 residues. The germline CDR1 and CDR2 sequences are SGHDN and FVKESK. Trimming removed 1 base from V and 12 bases from J; junction bases left unmatched: 9.

Sequencing was carried out using blood. V and J are TRBV14 and TRBJ2-1; 10 bases match TRBD2. This receptor was taken from a woman between 18 and 29 years old with Graves' hyperthyroidism. CDR3 residues: CASSQATSGWWGQFF. DNA for the CDR3: TGTGCCAGCAGCCAAGCGACTAGCGGGTGGTGGGGGCAGTTCTTC.